The sequence of this TCR beta chain was determined in a study of shared clonotypes between healthy human individuals. Study-wide context: CD4 naive cells filled three plates per donor, CD4 memory three, CD8 naive two and CD8 memory one.

Assay runs were performed at deep level. The method was immunoSEQ multiplex PCR; TCRdb's version includes in-frame clones alone and lacks a portion of them. Of 2 million to 2.5 million clones listed, more than 80% are singletons. Germline CDR1 SGHKS, CDR2 YYEKEE (reference sequence). Trimming at V came to 4 bases and at J to 6 bases, leaving 4 bases not matched to a gene. The CDR3 is 14 amino acids. The sequenced sample was naive CD4+ T cells from PBMCs. The sample's subset: CD45RA+ positively selected. This receptor was identified in a man between 18 and 35 years old in good health. Some clones in this sample may be carry-over from other donors' samples. The chain is built from TRBV5-5 and TRBJ2-2, with 9 bases aligning to TRBD2. CDR3 sequence: CASSVGLAPGELFF. CDR3 DNA: TGTGCCAGCAGCGTGGGACTAGCTCCCGGGGAGCTGTTTTTT.